The next 29 T cell receptor beta chains were all read from a single sample in a study of OX40 agonist ivuxolimab in advanced cancers. Using immunoSEQ multiplex PCR, the repertoire was profiled, and TCRdb retains in-frame clones only, with some absent. The table shows approximately 100,000 clones, with around 85% occurring only once. The sample here was CD4+ or CD8+ T cells sorted from blood, taken in a trial of the OX40 agonist ivuxolimab. These receptors originate from an adult with an advanced solid tumor such as melanoma, head and neck, liver or kidney cancer.

The V and J genes are TRBV19 and TRBJ2-7; 8 bases are a match to TRBD1. The CDR3 runs to 13 residues. V shed 5 bases and J 6 bases; nucleotides not matched to a gene: 6. Germline CDR1 and CDR2: LNHDA and SQIVND (reference sequence). The CDR3 DNA reads TGTGCCAGTAGTCTGGGACAGGAGGGCGAGCAGTACTTC. Translated, it gives CASSLGQEGEQYF. Based on the CDR3 plus reference TRBV19 and TRBJ2-7, the full variable domain is DGGITQSPKYLFRKEGQNVTLSCEQNLNHDAMYWYRQDPGQGLRLIYYSQIVNDFQKGDIAEGYSVSREKKESFPLTVTSAQKNPTAFYLCASSLGQEGEQYFGPGTRLTVT.

This clone was counted once. This chain uses TRBV6-1 with TRBJ2-1; D may match TRBD1 or TRBD2 (6 bases each). Germline V gives CDR1 MNHNS, CDR2 SASEGT. The CDR3 covers 15 residues. Trimming removed 7 bases from V and 10 bases from J, with 23 bases in between. As DNA, the CDR3 is TGTGCCAGCAAGCCCGAAGGGGGACTTCCATCCGAGCAGTTCTTC. Protein sequence: CASKPEGGLPSEQFF.

The chain recombines TRBV27 with TRBJ1-1; D call uncertain. Trimming took off 3 bases at V and 4 bases at J, with 9 bases between the two ends. Germline CDR1 reads MNHEY; CDR2 reads SMNVEV (reference sequence). The CDR3 is 13 amino acids. CDR3 DNA sequence: TGTGCCAGCAGTTTCGGGAGACTCACTGAAGCTTTCTTT. Amino acids: CASSFGRLTEAFF.

This clone was recorded once. The chain is built from TRBV7-2 and TRBJ2-7; TRBD2 matches 7 bases. Trimming at V came to 5 bases and at J to 6 bases, leaving 16 bases not matched to a gene. The CDR3 spans 16 residues. Germline CDR1 is SGHTA and CDR2 is FQGNSA. CDR3 bases: TGTGCCAGCAGCCTTAGGGAGGGTTTAGTCGACAGCGAGCAGTACTTC. As protein: CASSLREGLVDSEQYF.

This chain connects TRBV11-3 to TRBJ2-2, with a tentative D call TRBD2 (5 bases). The CDR3 runs 13 residues. V lost 2 bases and J 6 bases, leaving 7 bases between the germline ends. Germline V gives CDR1 SGHNT, CDR2 YENEEA. The CDR3 DNA sequence: TGTGCCAGCAGCTTACGAGGGCCCGGGGAGCTGTTTTTT. Its protein product is CASSLRGPGELFF. The whole variable domain, filled in from reference TRBV11-3 and TRBJ2-2, reads EAGVVQSPRYKIIEKKQPVAFWCNPISGHNTLYWYLQNLGQGPELLIRYENEEAVDDSQLPKDRFSAERLKGVDSTLKIQPAELGDSAVYLCASSLRGPGELFFGEGSRLTVL.

The rearrangement uses TRBV28 and TRBJ1-5, with 8 bases fitting TRBD1. This CDR3 is 14 amino acids long. After removal of 3 bases from V and 4 bases from J, the junction contained 2 bases not matched to a gene. Germline V lookup: CDR1 MDHEN, CDR2 SYDVKM. In nucleotides, the CDR3 is TGTGCCAGCAGTTTCGACAGGGGTAATCAGCCCCAGCATTTT. The encoded protein is CASSFDRGNQPQHF.

This clone turned up a few times. The chain joins TRBV7-9 to TRBJ1-2, with D possibly TRBD1 on 5 matching bases. The germline CDR1 and CDR2 sequences are SEHNR and FQNEAQ (reference sequence). CDR3 length: 15 amino acids. Trimming shortened V by 6 bases and J by 3 bases, and 17 bases separated the two germline ends. For the CDR3, the DNA is TGTGCCAGCAGTCGGACCTACCGAGGGGACTATGGCTACACCTTC. As protein: CASSRTYRGDYGYTF.

The gene calls are TRBV5-5 and TRBJ2-7; D tentatively reads TRBD1 or TRBD2 (5 bases each). The ends were cut back, 4 bases at V and 3 bases at J, with 17 bases in the middle. Germline CDR1 SGHKS, CDR2 YYEKEE (reference sequence). This CDR3 is built from 15 residues. For the CDR3, the DNA is TGTGCCAGCAGCCCGAGGGGTAGGGGATACTACGAGCAGTACTTC. Its translation: CASSPRGRGYYEQYF.

This clone was seen only once. The chain recombines TRBV6-1 with TRBJ2-5; 8 nucleotides match TRBD2. The V gene's germline CDR1 is MNHNS and CDR2 SASEGT. The CDR3 has 13 amino acids. V shed 7 bases and J 2 bases; nucleotides not matched to a gene: 3. CDR3 nucleotide sequence: TGTGCCAGCAACGCGGGAGGTCAAGAGACCCAGTACTTC. It translates to CASNAGGQETQYF.

This clone was recorded only once. The chain has TRBV7-2 and TRBJ2-3; a possible D gene is TRBD2 (5 bases). Germline CDR1 and CDR2: SGHTA and FQGNSA. CDR3 length equals 16 residues. V dropped 4 bases and J dropped 0 bases, with 14 bases sitting between them. DNA for the CDR3: TGTGCCAGCAGCTCCCCCGGGATGCAAAGCACAGATACGCAGTATTTT. The encoded protein is CASSSPGMQSTDTQYF.

V gene TRBV28 combines with J gene TRBJ2-4; tentatively, D is TRBD2 (6 bases). Germline CDR1 and CDR2: MDHEN and SYDVKM. Trimming shortened V by 3 bases and J by 6 bases, and 24 bases separated the two germline ends. The CDR3 length is 18 residues. The CDR3 here is CASSLGAGGALRGNIQYF. The CDR3 DNA is TGTGCCAGCAGTTTGGGCGCCGGAGGGGCGCTGAGGGGAAACATTCAGTACTTC.

The J gene is TRBJ2-1, the V gene TRBV2, with D possibly TRBD2 on 7 matching bases. The CDR3 loop spans 13 amino acids. V was shortened by 8 bases and J by 2 bases, with 10 bases between the two germline ends. Looked up from germline, CDR1 is SNHLY and CDR2 is FYNNEI. CDR3: CASGGGPYNEQFF. For the CDR3, the DNA is TGTGCCAGCGGGGGGGGGCCCTACAATGAGCAGTTCTTC.

This chain links TRBV19 with TRBJ2-1; unclear D gene. Trimming left V 2 bases short and J 6 bases short, with 5 bases between. There are 12 residues in the CDR3. CDR1 LNHDA and CDR2 SQIVND come from the germline V gene (reference sequence). CDR3 loop: CASSIPLNEQFF. The CDR3 region has the DNA TGTGCCAGTAGTATACCGCTCAATGAGCAGTTCTTC.

For the CDR3, the DNA is TGTGCCAGCGCTGGGACTTCGAACACCGGGGAGCTGTTTTTT. This translates into CASAGTSNTGELFF. This chain uses TRBV2 with TRBJ2-2; D is perhaps TRBD2 (6 bases). Germline loops: CDR1 SNHLY, CDR2 FYNNEI. CDR3 size: 14 residues. The germline V and J ends were trimmed by 8 bases and 0 bases, with 10 bases remaining between them.

The sample holds one count of this clone. V and J are TRBV2 and TRBJ2-7; TRBD2 matches 10 bases. The CDR3 is 15 amino acids. Germline CDR1 SNHLY, CDR2 FYNNEI. The V segment lost 7 bases and the J segment 0 bases; nucleotides outside the gene matches: 6. The CDR3 DNA follows: TGTGCCAGCACCTCGACTAGCGGGTCCTCCTACGAGCAGTACTTC. This sequence encodes CASTSTSGSSYEQYF.

The rearrangement links TRBV11-2 to TRBJ2-7; D is undetermined. CDR1 is SGHAT and CDR2 is FQNNGV in the germline V gene. V was pared by 5 bases and J by 4 bases, with 15 bases between. The CDR3 has 14 amino acids. CDR3 in DNA: TGTGCCAGCAGCCCTAGAAAGGGTAGTTACGAGCAGTACTTC. Its protein product is CASSPRKGSYEQYF.

This chain connects TRBV11-2 to TRBJ2-5, with 8 bases identical to TRBD1. The closer fit of TRBJ2-7 to the DNA end suggests the J call may be wrong. CDR3 length equals 14 residues. Germline CDR1 is SGHAT and CDR2 is FQNNGV. The DNA of the CDR3 is TGTGCCAGCAGCTATCGACAGGGGAGCTACGAGCAGTACTTC. Encoded protein: CASSYRQGSYEQYF.

The V gene is TRBV11-1, the J gene TRBJ2-7; TRBD2 might be the D (6 bases). V lost 5 bases, J lost 6 bases, and 11 bases lay in between. The CDR3 consists of 12 residues. Germline assignment: CDR1 SGHAT and CDR2 FQDESV (reference sequence). CDR3 in DNA: TGTGCCAGCAGCCCCCCCGGGGGCGAGCAGTACTTC. It yields the protein CASSPPGGEQYF.

Only one count was recorded for this clone. The gene calls are TRBV28 and TRBJ2-3; 7 bases fit TRBD1. Trimming removed 4 bases from V and 4 bases from J; junction bases left unmatched: 8. This CDR3 is 15 amino acids long. Germline values: CDR1 MDHEN, CDR2 SYDVKM. This CDR3 reads CASSSQGQGADTQYF. In DNA form, the CDR3 reads TGTGCCAGCAGTTCCCAGGGTCAGGGGGCAGATACGCAGTATTTT. Drawing the rest from reference TRBV28 and TRBJ2-3, the complete variable domain is DVKVTQSSRYLVKRTGEKVFLECVQDMDHENMFWYRQDPGLGLRLIYFSYDVKMKEKGDIPEGYSVSREKKERFSLILESASTNQTSMYLCASSSQGQGADTQYFGPGTRLTVL.

The V gene is TRBV6-5, the J gene TRBJ1-5; the D gene is possibly TRBD1 (5 bases). The CDR3 covers 12 residues. The V gene lost 4 bases and the J gene lost 6 bases, with 7 bases spanning the gap. Germline V gives CDR1 MNHEY, CDR2 SVGAGI. The CDR3 region is CASSSRGQPQHF. The CDR3 DNA follows: TGTGCCAGCAGTTCAAGGGGTCAGCCCCAGCATTTT.

This chain joins TRBV7-9 and TRBJ1-1, with a weak D call TRBD1 (6 bases). CDR3 length: 12 residues. CDR1 is SEHNR, CDR2 FQNEAQ, per germline (reference sequence). Trimming stripped 5 bases from V and 7 bases from J, with 11 bases between. CDR3 DNA sequence: TGTGCCAGCAGCAAGGACAGCAGTGAAGCTTTCTTT. Translation gives CASSKDSSEAFF.

This rearrangement joins TRBV12-5 to TRBJ2-1, with 9 bases identical to TRBD1. The germline CDR1 and CDR2 sequences are LGHNT and FRNRAP. This CDR3 has 16 amino acids. V lost 2 bases, J lost 8 bases, and 10 bases stayed unmatched. CDR3: CASGLNLGQGFYEQFF. CDR3 coding DNA: TGTGCTAGTGGTTTGAATTTGGGACAGGGTTTCTATGAGCAGTTCTTC.

V usage is TRBV29-1 and J usage is TRBJ1-6; no reliable D call. Germline V gene lookup returns CDR1 SQVTM and CDR2 ANQGSEA. The CDR3 totals 13 residues. V was clipped by 7 bases and J by 14 bases, with 21 bases between them. CDR3 DNA: TGCAGCGCCCTGTTTCAAGGTCGATTTTCCCTCCACTTT. It encodes CSALFQGRFSLHF.

The chain combines TRBV28 with TRBJ2-5, with a possible D match to TRBD2 (6 bases). The V end lost 5 bases, the J end lost 2 bases, and 15 bases lay between the germline ends. Per germline, CDR1 MDHEN and CDR2 SYDVKM. The CDR3 runs to 15 residues. The CDR3 region is CASSGSGSGQETQYF. CDR3 DNA: TGTGCCAGCAGTGGGTCGGGTAGCGGTCAAGAGACCCAGTACTTC.

The J gene is TRBJ2-7, the V gene TRBV28; either TRBD1 or TRBD2 may supply D (5 bases each). Germline CDR1 reads MDHEN; CDR2 reads SYDVKM. The CDR3 sequence is 14 residues long. Trimming cost V 7 bases and J 1 base, with 14 bases left between them. CDR3 sequence: CASTWDQQSYEQYF. The CDR3, as DNA: TGTGCCAGCACCTGGGACCAACAATCCTACGAGCAGTACTTC.

The rearrangement joins TRBV7-3 to TRBJ2-1; 8 bases are shared with TRBD1. Germline-derived CDR1 and CDR2 are SGHTA and FQGTGA. V lost 5 bases, J lost 5 bases, and 11 bases stayed unmatched. There are 16 residues in the CDR3. CDR3 in amino acids: CASSAIGDRYHNEQFF. The CDR3 bases are TGTGCCAGCAGCGCAATTGGGGACAGGTACCACAATGAGCAGTTCTTC.

The chain carries TRBV7-8 and TRBJ2-3; weak D call: TRBD2 (6 bases). The CDR3 has 18 residues. V lost 1 base and J lost 0, with 17 bases in between. Germline V gene sequence: CDR1 SGHVS, CDR2 FQNEAQ. CDR3 loop: CASSLDGWGLGSTDTQYF. The CDR3 bases are TGTGCCAGCAGCTTAGATGGTTGGGGACTTGGGAGCACAGATACGCAGTATTTT.

The V call is TRBV7-2, the J call TRBJ2-7; TRBD2 matches at 8 bases. Germline assignment: CDR1 SGHTA and CDR2 FQGNSA. The CDR3 has 15 amino acids. V lost 1 base and J lost 2; bases outside the gene matches: 4. This chain's CDR3 is CASSLDLAGTYEQYF. In DNA, the CDR3 is TGTGCCAGCAGCTTAGATCTAGCGGGTACCTACGAGCAGTACTTC. Full variable domain (missing parts from reference TRBV7-2 and TRBJ2-7): GAGVSQSPSNKVTEKGKDVELRCDPISGHTALYWYRQSLGQGLEFLIYFQGNSAPDKSGLPSDRFSAERTGGSVSTLTIQRTQQEDSAVYLCASSLDLAGTYEQYFGPGTRLTVT.

The rearrangement joins TRBV13 to TRBJ2-5; TRBD1 is a possible D gene (6 bases). The CDR3 covers 15 residues. Deletions cut 0 bases from V and 4 bases from J, with 12 bases between. Germline CDR1 and CDR2: PRHDT and FYEKMQ (reference sequence). Here the CDR3 reads CASSLGPAGAETQYF. DNA for the CDR3: TGTGCCAGCAGCTTAGGCCCCGCAGGGGCAGAGACCCAGTACTTC.